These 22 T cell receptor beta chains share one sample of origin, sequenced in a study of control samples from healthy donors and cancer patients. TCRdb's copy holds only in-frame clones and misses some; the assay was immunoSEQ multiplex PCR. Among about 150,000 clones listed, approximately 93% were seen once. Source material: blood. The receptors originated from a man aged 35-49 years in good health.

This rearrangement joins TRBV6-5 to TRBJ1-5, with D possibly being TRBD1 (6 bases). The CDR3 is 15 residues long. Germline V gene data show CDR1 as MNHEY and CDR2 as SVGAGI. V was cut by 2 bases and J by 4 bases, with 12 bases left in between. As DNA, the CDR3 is TGTGCCAGCAGTTACCAGAAGGGGGGTAATCAGCCCCAGCATTTT. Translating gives CASSYQKGGNQPQHF.

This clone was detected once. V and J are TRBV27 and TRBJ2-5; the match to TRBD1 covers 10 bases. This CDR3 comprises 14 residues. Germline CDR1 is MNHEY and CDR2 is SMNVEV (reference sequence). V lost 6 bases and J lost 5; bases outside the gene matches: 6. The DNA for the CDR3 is TGTGCCAGCAGACGGGACAGGGGTAGGGAGACCCAGTACTTC. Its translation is CASRRDRGRETQYF.

The CDR3 DNA sequence: TGTGCCAGCAGCTTAGGGGGTGAAAAACTGTTTTTT. Amino acid sequence: CASSLGGEKLFF. The rearrangement joins TRBV11-2 to TRBJ1-4; D is ambiguous. CDR3 length equals 12 residues. The V gene's germline CDR1 is SGHAT and CDR2 FQNNGV. V lost 1 base and J lost 7, with 4 bases in between.

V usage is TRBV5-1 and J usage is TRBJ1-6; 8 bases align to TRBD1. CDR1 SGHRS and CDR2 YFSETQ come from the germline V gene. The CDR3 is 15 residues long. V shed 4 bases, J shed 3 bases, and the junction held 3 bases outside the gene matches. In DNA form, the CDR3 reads TGCGCCAGCAGCGCTGGACAGGGCTATAATTCACCCCTCCACTTT. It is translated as CASSAGQGYNSPLHF.

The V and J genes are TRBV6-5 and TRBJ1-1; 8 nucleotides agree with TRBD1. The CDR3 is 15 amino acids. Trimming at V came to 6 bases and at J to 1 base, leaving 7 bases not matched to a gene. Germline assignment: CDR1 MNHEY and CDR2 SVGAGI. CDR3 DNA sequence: TGTGCCAGCAGGGTGACCGGGACAGGGAACACTGAAGCTTTCTTT. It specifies CASRVTGTGNTEAFF.

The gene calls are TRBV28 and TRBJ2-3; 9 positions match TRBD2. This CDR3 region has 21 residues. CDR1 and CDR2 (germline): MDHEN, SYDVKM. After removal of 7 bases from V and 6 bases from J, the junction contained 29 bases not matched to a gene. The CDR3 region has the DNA TGTGCCAGCATCCCAAGTCTCGGCGCCGGTATCAGCGGGGGGCCACCGGATACGCAGTATTTT. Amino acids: CASIPSLGAGISGGPPDTQYF.

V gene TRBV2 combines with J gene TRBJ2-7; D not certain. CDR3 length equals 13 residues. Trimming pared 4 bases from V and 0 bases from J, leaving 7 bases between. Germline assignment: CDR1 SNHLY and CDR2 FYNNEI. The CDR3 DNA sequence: TGTGCCAGCAGTGGCCAAAGCTCCTACGAGCAGTACTTC. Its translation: CASSGQSSYEQYF.

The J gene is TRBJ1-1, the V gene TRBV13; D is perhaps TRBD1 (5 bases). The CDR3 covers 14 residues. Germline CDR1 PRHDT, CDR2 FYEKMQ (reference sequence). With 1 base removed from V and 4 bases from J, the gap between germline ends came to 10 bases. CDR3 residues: CASSLDGASTEAFF. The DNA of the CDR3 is TGTGCCAGCAGCTTAGACGGGGCAAGCACTGAAGCTTTCTTT.

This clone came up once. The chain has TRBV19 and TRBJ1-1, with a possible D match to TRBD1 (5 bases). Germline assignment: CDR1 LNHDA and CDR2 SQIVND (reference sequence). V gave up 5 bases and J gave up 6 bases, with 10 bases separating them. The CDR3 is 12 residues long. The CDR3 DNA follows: TGTGCCAGTAGTCCGGGGACTGCTGAAGCTTTCTTT. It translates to CASSPGTAEAFF.

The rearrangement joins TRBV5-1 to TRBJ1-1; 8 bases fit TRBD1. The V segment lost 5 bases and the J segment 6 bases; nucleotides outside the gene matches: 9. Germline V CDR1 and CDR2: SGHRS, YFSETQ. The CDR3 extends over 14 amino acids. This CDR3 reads CASRATGDLSEAFF. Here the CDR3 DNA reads TGCGCCAGCAGAGCGACAGGGGACCTCTCTGAAGCTTTCTTT.

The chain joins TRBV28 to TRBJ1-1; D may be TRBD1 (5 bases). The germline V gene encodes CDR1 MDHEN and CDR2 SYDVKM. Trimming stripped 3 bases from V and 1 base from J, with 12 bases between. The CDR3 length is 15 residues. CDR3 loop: CASSFRRGSNTEAFF. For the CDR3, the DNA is TGTGCCAGCAGTTTTAGGAGGGGATCGAACACTGAAGCTTTCTTT.

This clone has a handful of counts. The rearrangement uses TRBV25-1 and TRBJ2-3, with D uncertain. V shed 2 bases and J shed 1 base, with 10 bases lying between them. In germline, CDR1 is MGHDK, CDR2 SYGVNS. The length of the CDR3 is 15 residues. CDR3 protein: CASSELGLGTDTQYF. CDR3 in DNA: TGTGCCAGCAGTGAACTCGGGCTCGGCACAGATACGCAGTATTTT.

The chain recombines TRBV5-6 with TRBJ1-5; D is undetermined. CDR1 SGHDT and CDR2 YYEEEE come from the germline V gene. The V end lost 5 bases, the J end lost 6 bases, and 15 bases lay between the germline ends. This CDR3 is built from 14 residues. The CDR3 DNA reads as TGTGCCAGCAGTTTAGGGCAGACCGGTCAGCCCCAGCATTTT. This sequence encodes CASSLGQTGQPQHF.

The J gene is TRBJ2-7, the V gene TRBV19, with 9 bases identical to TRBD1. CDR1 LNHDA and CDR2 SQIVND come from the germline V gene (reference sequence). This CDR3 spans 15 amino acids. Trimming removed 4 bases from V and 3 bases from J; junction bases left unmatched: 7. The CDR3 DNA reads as TGTGCCAGTAGTAAGTCGGGACAGGGCTTCTACGAGCAGTACTTC. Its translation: CASSKSGQGFYEQYF.

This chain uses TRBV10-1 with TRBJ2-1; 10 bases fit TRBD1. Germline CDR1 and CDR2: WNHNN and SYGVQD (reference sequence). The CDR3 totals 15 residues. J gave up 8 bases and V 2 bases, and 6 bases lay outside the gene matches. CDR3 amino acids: CASSEAGTGDHEQFF. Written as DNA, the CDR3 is TGCGCCAGCAGTGAGGCCGGGACAGGGGACCATGAGCAGTTCTTC.

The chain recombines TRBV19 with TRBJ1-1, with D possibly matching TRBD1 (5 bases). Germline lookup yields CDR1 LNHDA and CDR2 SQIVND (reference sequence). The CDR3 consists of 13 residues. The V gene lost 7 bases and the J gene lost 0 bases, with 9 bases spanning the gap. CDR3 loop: CASIEGMNTEAFF. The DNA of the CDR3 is TGTGCCAGTATTGAGGGGATGAACACTGAAGCTTTCTTT.

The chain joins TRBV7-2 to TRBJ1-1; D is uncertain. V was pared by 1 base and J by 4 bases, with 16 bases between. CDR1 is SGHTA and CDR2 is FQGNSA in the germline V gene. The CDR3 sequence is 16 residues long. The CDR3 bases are TGTGCCAGCAGCTTAGGAGGCTCGTACAGATCCACTGAAGCTTTCTTT. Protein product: CASSLGGSYRSTEAFF.

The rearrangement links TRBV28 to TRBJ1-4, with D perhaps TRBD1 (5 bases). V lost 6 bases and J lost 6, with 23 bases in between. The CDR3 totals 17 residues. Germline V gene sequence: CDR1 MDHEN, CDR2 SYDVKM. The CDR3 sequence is CASSPRGGRSPDEKLFF. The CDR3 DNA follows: TGTGCCAGCAGCCCCCGGGGGGGACGGTCCCCAGATGAAAAACTGTTTTTT. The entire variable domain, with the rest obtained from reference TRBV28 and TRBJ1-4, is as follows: DVKVTQSSRYLVKRTGEKVFLECVQDMDHENMFWYRQDPGLGLRLIYFSYDVKMKEKGDIPEGYSVSREKKERFSLILESASTNQTSMYLCASSPRGGRSPDEKLFFGSGTQLSVL.

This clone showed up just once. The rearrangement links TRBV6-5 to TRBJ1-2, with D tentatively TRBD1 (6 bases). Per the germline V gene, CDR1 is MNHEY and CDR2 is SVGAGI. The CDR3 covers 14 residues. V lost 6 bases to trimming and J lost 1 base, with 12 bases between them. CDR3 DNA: TGTGCCAGCAGCCAGGGGTTGGGTAACTATGGCTACACCTTC. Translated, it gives CASSQGLGNYGYTF.

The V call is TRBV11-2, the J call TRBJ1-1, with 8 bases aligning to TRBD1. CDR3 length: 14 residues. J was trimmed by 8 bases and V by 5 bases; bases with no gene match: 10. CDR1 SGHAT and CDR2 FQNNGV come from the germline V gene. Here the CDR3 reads CASSQYGGDREAFF. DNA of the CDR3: TGTGCCAGCAGCCAGTATGGGGGGGACAGGGAAGCTTTCTTT.

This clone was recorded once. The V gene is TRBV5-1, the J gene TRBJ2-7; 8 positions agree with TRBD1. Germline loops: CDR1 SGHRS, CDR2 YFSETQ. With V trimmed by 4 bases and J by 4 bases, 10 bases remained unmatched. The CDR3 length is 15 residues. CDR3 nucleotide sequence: TGCGCCAGCAGCCAGGGGACAGGCTATTGGTACGAGCAGTACTTC. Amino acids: CASSQGTGYWYEQYF.

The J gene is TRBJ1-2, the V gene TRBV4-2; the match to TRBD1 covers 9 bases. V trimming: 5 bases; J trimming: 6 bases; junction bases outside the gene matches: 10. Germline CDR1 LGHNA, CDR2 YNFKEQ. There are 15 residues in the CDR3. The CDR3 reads CASSTPGQGWDGYTF. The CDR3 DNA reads TGTGCCAGCAGCACTCCGGGACAGGGTTGGGATGGCTACACCTTC.